The T cell receptor beta chain under discussion was sequenced for a study of Ad26.COV2.S vaccination and SARS-CoV-2 variants. Study-wide background: This donor came from the COV1001 trial of Ad26.COV2.S. Ad26.COV2.S was injected intramuscularly once or twice, 56 days apart.

Indicated treatment: around 19 received Ad26.COV2.S at low or high dose, single or two shots; about 5 received placebo; per-sample allocation not given. Day 63 after the first vaccine or placebo injection was the time point for sampling. Donor was an adult aged 18-55 years in Boston. The germline V gene has CDR1 MNHNS and CDR2 SASEGT. V was shortened by 2 bases and J by 4 bases, with 29 bases between the two germline ends. CDR3 length equals 21 residues. TCRdb keeps only in-frame clones here, not all; method: immunoSEQ multiplex PCR. The table has 300,000 to 400,000 clones, about 88% seen once. This specimen consisted of peripheral blood, obtained in a trial of Ad26.COV2.S vaccine versus placebo. V is TRBV6-1 and J is TRBJ1-4, with a tentative D call TRBD1 (5 bases). The clonotype originates from a person between 18 and 59 years old who received the Ad26.COV2.S COVID-19 vaccine or a placebo. The CDR3 DNA reads as TGTGCCAGCAGTGAAAGCTCGAACATGGGGAGGGTGGGGGTATATAATGAAAAACTGTTTTTT. Its translation is CASSESSNMGRVGVYNEKLFF.